The 6 T cell receptor beta chains below all came from one sample that was sequenced in a study of T cells in narcolepsy. Only in-frame clones appear in the TCRdb table, and some are missing; sequencing was by immunoSEQ multiplex PCR. The sample records tens of thousands of clones, around four fifths being singletons. Specimen: CD45RA- memory CD4+ T cells from PBMCs. The receptors originated from a human donor with narcolepsy.

The V call is TRBV11-3, the J call TRBJ2-3; perhaps TRBD2 as D (5 bases). With 3 bases removed from V and 4 bases from J, the gap between germline ends came to 14 bases. CDR3 length equals 15 residues. CDR1 is SGHNT, CDR2 YENEEA, per germline. As DNA, the CDR3 is TGTGCCAGCAGCTTGGGTGTTGGGCGGGCAGATACGCAGTATTTT. Protein: CASSLGVGRADTQYF.

The chain uses TRBV12-2 and TRBJ2-7; the table's D call TRBD2 went unverified against the DNA. TRBV12-2 is an annotated pseudogene. The CDR3 is made up of 11 amino acids. CDR3 in DNA: TGTGCAAGTCGCCGAGCGGAAGAGCAGTACTTC. As protein: CASRRAEEQYF.

This clone was counted a single time. This CDR3 reads CASSPDRFEETQYF. The CDR3 nucleotides are TGCGCCAGCAGCCCGGACAGGTTTGAAGAGACCCAGTACTTC. The chain couples TRBV5-1 to TRBJ2-5; the match to TRBD1 covers 7 bases. V lost 4 bases and J lost 3; bases outside the gene matches: 6. Per germline, CDR1 SGHRS and CDR2 YFSETQ. This CDR3 has 14 amino acids.

This chain links TRBV5-4 with TRBJ2-1; D is perhaps TRBD1 (7 bases). Trimming removed 3 bases from V and 7 bases from J, with 20 bases in between. CDR1 is SGHNT and CDR2 is YYREEE in the germline V gene (reference sequence). The CDR3 is 16 amino acids. Here the CDR3 DNA reads TGTGCCAGCAGCTCCGTTAAAAGGGGGCTAGCGAATGAGCAGTTCTTC. It translates to CASSSVKRGLANEQFF.

The chain combines TRBV7-6 with TRBJ2-2, with D unresolved. The CDR3 is 14 amino acids. V lost 5 bases and J lost 1, with 8 bases in between. Germline assignment: CDR1 SGHVS and CDR2 FNYEAQ. This CDR3 is CASSHSMNTGELFF. The CDR3 DNA sequence: TGTGCCAGCAGCCACTCAATGAACACCGGGGAGCTGTTTTTT.

The V call is TRBV6-6, the J call TRBJ2-1; D unclear. Germline loops: CDR1 MNHNY, CDR2 SVGAGI (reference sequence). The CDR3 loop spans 15 amino acids. Trimming pared 5 bases from V and 2 bases from J, leaving 13 bases between. The CDR3 sequence is CASSSPRNPYNEQFF. CDR3 nucleotide sequence: TGTGCCAGCAGTAGCCCTAGAAATCCCTACAATGAGCAGTTCTTC.